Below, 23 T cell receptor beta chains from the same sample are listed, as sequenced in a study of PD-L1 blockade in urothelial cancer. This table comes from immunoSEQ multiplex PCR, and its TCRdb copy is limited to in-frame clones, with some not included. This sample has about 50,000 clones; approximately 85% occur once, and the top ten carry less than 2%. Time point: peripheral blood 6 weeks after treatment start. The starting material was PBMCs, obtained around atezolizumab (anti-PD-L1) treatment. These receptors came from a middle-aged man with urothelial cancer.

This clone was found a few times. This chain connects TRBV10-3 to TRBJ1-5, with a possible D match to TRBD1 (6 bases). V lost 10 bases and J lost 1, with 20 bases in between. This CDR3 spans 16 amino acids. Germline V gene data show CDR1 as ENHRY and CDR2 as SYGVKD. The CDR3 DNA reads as TGTGCCACCGCCGTGGACAGCCTTGGGAGCAATCAGCCCCAGCATTTT. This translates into CATAVDSLGSNQPQHF.

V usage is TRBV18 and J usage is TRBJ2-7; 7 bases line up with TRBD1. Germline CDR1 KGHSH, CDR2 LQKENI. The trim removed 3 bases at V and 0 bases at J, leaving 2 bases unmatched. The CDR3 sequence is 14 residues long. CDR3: CASSPRTGSYEQYF. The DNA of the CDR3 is TGTGCCAGCTCACCCCGGACAGGCTCCTACGAGCAGTACTTC.

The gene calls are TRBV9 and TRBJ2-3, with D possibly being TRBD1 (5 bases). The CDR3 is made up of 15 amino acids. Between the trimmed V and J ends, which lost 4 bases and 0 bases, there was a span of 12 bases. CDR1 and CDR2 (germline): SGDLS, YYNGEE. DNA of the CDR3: TGTGCCAGCAGCCAAGGGGTGTTTAGCACAGATACGCAGTATTTT. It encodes CASSQGVFSTDTQYF.

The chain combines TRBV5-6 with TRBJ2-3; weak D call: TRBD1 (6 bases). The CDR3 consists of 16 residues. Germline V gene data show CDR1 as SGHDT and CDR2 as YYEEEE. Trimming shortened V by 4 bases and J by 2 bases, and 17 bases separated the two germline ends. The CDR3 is CASSPPGQANTDTQYF. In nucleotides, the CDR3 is TGTGCCAGCAGCCCTCCGGGACAAGCGAACACAGATACGCAGTATTTT.

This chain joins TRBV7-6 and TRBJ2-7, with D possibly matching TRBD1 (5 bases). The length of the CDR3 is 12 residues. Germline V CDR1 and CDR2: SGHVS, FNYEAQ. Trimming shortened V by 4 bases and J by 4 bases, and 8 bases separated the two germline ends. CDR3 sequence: CASSSQGYEQYF. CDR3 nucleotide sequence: TGTGCCAGCAGCTCCCAGGGATACGAGCAGTACTTC.

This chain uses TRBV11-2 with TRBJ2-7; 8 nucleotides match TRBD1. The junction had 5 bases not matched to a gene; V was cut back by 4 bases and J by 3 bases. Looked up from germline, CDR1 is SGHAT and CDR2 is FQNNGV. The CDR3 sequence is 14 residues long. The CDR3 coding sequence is TGTGCCAGCAGCTCCTCGACAGGGGACTACGAGCAGTACTTC. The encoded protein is CASSSSTGDYEQYF.

The CDR3 DNA sequence: TGTGCCAGCAGCGGTACAGATTACAATGAGCAGTTCTTC. This translates into CASSGTDYNEQFF. The rearrangement uses TRBV11-2 and TRBJ2-1, with D unclear. Trimming removed 5 bases from V and 4 bases from J, with 9 bases in between. In germline, CDR1 is SGHAT, CDR2 FQNNGV. CDR3 length equals 13 residues.

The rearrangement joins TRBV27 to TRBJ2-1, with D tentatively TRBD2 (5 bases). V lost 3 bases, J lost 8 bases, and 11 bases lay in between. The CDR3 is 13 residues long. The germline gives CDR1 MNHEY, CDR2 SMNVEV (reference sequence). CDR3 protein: CASSFRGMHEQFF. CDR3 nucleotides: TGTGCCAGCAGTTTTCGGGGTATGCATGAGCAGTTCTTC.

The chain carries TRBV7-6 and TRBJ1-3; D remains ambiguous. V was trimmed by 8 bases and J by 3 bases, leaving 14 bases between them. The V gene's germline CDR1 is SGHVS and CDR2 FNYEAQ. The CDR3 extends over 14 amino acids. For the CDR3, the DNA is TGTGCCAGCGCCCCCGAGCTCGGTGGAAACACCATATATTTT. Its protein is CASAPELGGNTIYF.

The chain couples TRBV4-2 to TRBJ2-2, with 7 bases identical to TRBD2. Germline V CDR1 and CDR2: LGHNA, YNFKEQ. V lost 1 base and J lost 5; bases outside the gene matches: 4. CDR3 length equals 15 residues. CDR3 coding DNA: TGTGCCAGCAGCCAAGGGACTAGAAAAACCGGGGAGCTGTTTTTT. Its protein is CASSQGTRKTGELFF.

CDR3 sequence reads: CASSSWPGGYEQYF. As DNA, the CDR3 is TGCGCCAGCAGCTCCTGGCCGGGGGGCTACGAGCAGTACTTC. This chain links TRBV5-1 with TRBJ2-7; 7 bases line up with TRBD2. CDR1 is SGHRS, CDR2 YFSETQ, per germline. This CDR3 has 14 residues. V was clipped by 3 bases and J by 3 bases; unmatched bases: 6.

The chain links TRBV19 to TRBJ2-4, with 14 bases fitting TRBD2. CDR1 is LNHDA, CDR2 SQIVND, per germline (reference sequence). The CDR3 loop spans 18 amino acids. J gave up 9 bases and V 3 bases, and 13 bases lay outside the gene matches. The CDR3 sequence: CASSMLTSGREMRGIQYF. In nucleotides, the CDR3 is TGTGCCAGTAGTATGTTGACTAGCGGGAGGGAGATGAGAGGCATTCAGTACTTC. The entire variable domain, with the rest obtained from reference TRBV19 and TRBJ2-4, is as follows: DGGITQSPKYLFRKEGQNVTLSCEQNLNHDAMYWYRQDPGQGLRLIYYSQIVNDFQKGDIAEGYSVSREKKESFPLTVTSAQKNPTAFYLCASSMLTSGREMRGIQYFGAGTRLSVL.

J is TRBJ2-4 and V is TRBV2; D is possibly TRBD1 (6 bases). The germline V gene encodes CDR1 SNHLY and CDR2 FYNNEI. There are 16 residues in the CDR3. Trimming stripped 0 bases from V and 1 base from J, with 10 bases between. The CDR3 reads CASSEAGGLAKNIQYF. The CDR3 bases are TGTGCCAGCAGTGAAGCAGGGGGTCTGGCCAAAAACATTCAGTACTTC.

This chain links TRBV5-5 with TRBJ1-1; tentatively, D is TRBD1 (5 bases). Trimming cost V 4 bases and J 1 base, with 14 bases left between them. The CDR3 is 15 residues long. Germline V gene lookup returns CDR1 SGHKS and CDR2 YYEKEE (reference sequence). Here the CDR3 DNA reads TGTGCCAGCAGCCCCGTCGGGGGGGGGAACACTGAAGCTTTCTTT. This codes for CASSPVGGGNTEAFF.

The CDR3 reads CASSSRQGAAHEQYF. The CDR3 DNA follows: TGTGCCAGCAGTTCCCGGCAGGGGGCAGCCCACGAGCAGTACTTC. The chain joins TRBV27 to TRBJ2-7; 8 positions agree with TRBD1. CDR3 size: 15 residues. The junction had 10 bases not matched to a gene; V was cut back by 4 bases and J by 5 bases. Germline CDR1 reads MNHEY; CDR2 reads SMNVEV (reference sequence).

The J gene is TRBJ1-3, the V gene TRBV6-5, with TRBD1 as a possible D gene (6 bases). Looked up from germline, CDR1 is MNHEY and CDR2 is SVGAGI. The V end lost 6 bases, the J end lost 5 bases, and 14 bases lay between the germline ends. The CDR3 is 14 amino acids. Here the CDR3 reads CASSAAQGRNTIYF. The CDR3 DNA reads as TGTGCCAGCAGCGCAGCTCAGGGGAGAAACACCATATATTTT.

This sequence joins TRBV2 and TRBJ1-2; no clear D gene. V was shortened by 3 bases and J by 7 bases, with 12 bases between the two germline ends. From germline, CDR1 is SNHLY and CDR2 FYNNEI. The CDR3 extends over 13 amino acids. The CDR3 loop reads CASSDSLISGYTF. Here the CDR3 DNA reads TGTGCCAGCAGTGACAGTCTCATTTCTGGCTACACCTTC.

DNA for the CDR3: TGTGCCAGCAGCTTGGGCGGAAGGCTCAATCAGCCCCAGCATTTT. Translation: CASSLGGRLNQPQHF. The chain combines TRBV5-6 with TRBJ1-5, with unresolved D. This CDR3 contains 15 residues. V lost 0 bases, J lost 3 bases, and 10 bases lay in between. Germline CDR1 is SGHDT and CDR2 is YYEEEE.

The CDR3: CASSPGQGALTGELFF. The CDR3, as DNA: TGTGCCAGCTCACCGGGACAGGGGGCGCTTACCGGGGAGCTGTTTTTT. The genes are TRBV18 and TRBJ2-2, with TRBD1 matching 12 bases. Germline V gives CDR1 KGHSH, CDR2 LQKENI. After removal of 3 bases from V and 5 bases from J, the junction contained 4 bases not matched to a gene. The CDR3 is made up of 16 amino acids.

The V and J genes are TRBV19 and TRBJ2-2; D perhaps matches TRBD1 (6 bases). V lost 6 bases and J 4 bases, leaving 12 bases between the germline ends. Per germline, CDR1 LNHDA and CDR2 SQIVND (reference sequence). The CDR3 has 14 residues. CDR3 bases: TGTGCCAGTAGCCCAGGGGATTTCACCGGGGAGCTGTTTTTT. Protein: CASSPGDFTGELFF.

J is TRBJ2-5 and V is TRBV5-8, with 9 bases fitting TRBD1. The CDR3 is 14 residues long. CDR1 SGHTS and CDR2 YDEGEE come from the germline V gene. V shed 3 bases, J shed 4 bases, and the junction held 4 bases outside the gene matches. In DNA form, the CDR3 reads TGTGCCAGCAGCTACGGGACAGGGACAGAGACCCAGTACTTC. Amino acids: CASSYGTGTETQYF.

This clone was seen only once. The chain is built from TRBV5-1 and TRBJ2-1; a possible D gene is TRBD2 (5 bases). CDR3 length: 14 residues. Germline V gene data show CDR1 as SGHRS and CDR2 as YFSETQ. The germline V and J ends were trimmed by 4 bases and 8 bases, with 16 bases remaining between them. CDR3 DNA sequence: TGCGCCAGCAGCCGTACGGCGGCGGACTATGAGCAGTTCTTC. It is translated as CASSRTAADYEQFF.

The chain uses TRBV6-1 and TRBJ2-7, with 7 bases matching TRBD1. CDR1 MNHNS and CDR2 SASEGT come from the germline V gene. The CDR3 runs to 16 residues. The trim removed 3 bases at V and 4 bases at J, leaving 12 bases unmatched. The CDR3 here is CASSDFATGIGYEQYF. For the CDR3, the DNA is TGTGCCAGCAGTGATTTTGCGACAGGGATAGGTTACGAGCAGTACTTC.